A selection of T cell receptor beta chains follows, all from one sample in a study of T cell responses to AZD1222 COVID-19 vaccine. Assay: immunoSEQ multiplex PCR; the TCRdb copy retains only in-frame clones and omits some. Counted here are roughly 140,000 clones, 90% occurring once; the ten biggest clones make up about 3.4%. Material: peripheral blood, obtained on day 0 of AZD1222 vaccination. The receptor set was obtained from an adult in good health. Each CDR3 is given with its conserved first and last residue. D genes are given only for firm matches. Expanded clones are given a class, and other clones once, few, many or no size at all.

clone_size j_call v_call d_call cdr3_aa cdr3_nt
- TRBJ1-2 TRBV19 TRBD1 CASSTGGLFYGYTF TGTGCCAGTAGTACAGGGGGCCTCTTTTATGGCTACACCTTC
- TRBJ2-5 TRBV5-4 - CASSQAGTETQYF TGTGCCAGCAGCCAGGCTGGGACGGAGACCCAGTACTTC
few TRBJ1-2 TRBV7-3 TRBD1 CASSSRGRMNYGYTF TGTGCCAGCAGCTCCAGGGGGCGGATGAACTATGGCTACACCTTC
- TRBJ1-4 TRBV4-2 - CASSQDPKGGGIGTNEKLFF TGTGCCAGCAGCCAAGATCCAAAAGGAGGGGGGATAGGAACTAATGAAAAACTGTTTTTT
- TRBJ1-1 TRBV28 - CASSLEGTEAFF TGTGCCAGCTCCCTCGAAGGCACTGAAGCTTTCTTT
once TRBJ1-2 TRBV19 - CASSIGRESMGYTF TGTGCCAGTAGTATAGGCCGGGAGTCAATGGGCTACACCTTC
- TRBJ2-3 TRBV4-3 TRBD1 CASSRRLGTERNTQYF TGCGCCAGCAGCCGACGATTAGGGACAGAGAGAAATACGCAGTATTTT
- TRBJ2-3 TRBV6-6 - CASSPTPPGVGSTDTQYF TGTGCCAGCAGTCCCACACCGCCTGGCGTTGGGAGCACAGATACGCAGTATTTT
- TRBJ2-5 TRBV21-1 - CASSLQMKGRETQYF TGTGCCAGCAGCCTACAAATGAAGGGGAGGGAGACCCAGTACTTC
- TRBJ1-5 TRBV29-1 TRBD1 CSAVGDRDNQPQHF TGCAGCGCCGTGGGAGACAGGGACAATCAGCCCCAGCATTTT
once TRBJ1-1 TRBV19 - CASIPIGARTEAFF TGTGCCAGTATCCCTATAGGGGCGAGGACTGAAGCTTTCTTT